Below, 24 T cell receptor beta chains from the same sample are listed, as sequenced in a study of CD8 T cells in Susac syndrome. Reverse transcription of roughly 0.5 to 1 ug RNA used random hexamers. MiXCR, run by TCRdb on the immunoSEQ multiplex PCR reads, gives a single entry per CDR3 protein. This sample has approximately 190,000 distinct CDR3 sequences, with over 85% found just once. Sequencing input: CD4+ T cells from PBMCs. The receptors come from a human donor in good health.

This clonotype has only one observation. This chain joins TRBV20-1 and TRBJ2-5; D might be TRBD1 or TRBD2, each matching 5 bases. Germline CDR1 is DFQATT and CDR2 is SNEGSKA (reference sequence). This CDR3 is 14 amino acids long. Trimming stripped 3 bases from V and 3 bases from J, with 14 bases between. Here the CDR3 DNA reads TGCAGTGCTAGTGTCGGGGCAAGGGAAGAGACCCAGTACTTC. Its protein product is CSASVGAREETQYF.

The chain employs TRBV20-1 and TRBJ2-7; D not resolved. The germline V and J ends were trimmed by 1 base and 2 bases, with 6 bases remaining between them. Germline V gene data show CDR1 as DFQATT and CDR2 as SNEGSKA (reference sequence). The CDR3 has 12 residues. For the CDR3, the DNA is TGCAGTGCTAGAGCCGTTGCCTACGAGCAGTACTTC. This encodes CSARAVAYEQYF.

The CDR3 region is CASSPPRGTEAFF. CDR3 nucleotides: TGTGCCAGCAGTCCACCGCGGGGGACTGAAGCTTTCTTT. The rearrangement joins TRBV27 to TRBJ1-1; a possible D gene is TRBD1 (5 bases). The ends were cut back, 5 bases at V and 5 bases at J, with 12 bases in the middle. This CDR3 has 13 residues. Germline CDR1 reads MNHEY; CDR2 reads SMNVEV (reference sequence).

The chain recombines TRBV19 with TRBJ1-2; no reliable D call. The CDR3 is made up of 15 amino acids. V dropped 0 bases and J dropped 3 bases, with 11 bases sitting between them. The germline CDR1 and CDR2 sequences are LNHDA and SQIVND (reference sequence). The CDR3 loop is CASSIDGTPYYGYTF. The CDR3 DNA reads as TGTGCCAGTAGTATAGATGGAACTCCTTACTATGGCTACACCTTC.

V gene TRBV28 combines with J gene TRBJ2-6; TRBD2 matches at 8 bases. Germline-derived CDR1 and CDR2 are MDHEN and SYDVKM. This CDR3 has 15 amino acids. V lost 6 bases to trimming and J lost 4 bases; unmatched junction nucleotides: 5. The DNA of the CDR3 is TGTGCCAGCAGGGGCGGGGGGCAAGGGGCCAACGTCCTGACTTTC. Its translation is CASRGGGQGANVLTF.

A word on this clonotype: One end of the junction is discordant with germline, which a read error may explain. The chain is built from TRBV5-6 and TRBJ2-1; D possibly corresponds to TRBD2 (6 bases). The CDR3 sequence is 16 residues long. CDR1 SGHDT and CDR2 YYEEEE come from the germline V gene. CDR3 in amino acids: CSSSLAGGGSYNEQFF. In DNA, the CDR3 is TGTTCCAGCAGCTTGGCCGGGGGTGGATCCTACAATGAGCAGTTCTTC.

The sample holds one count of this clonotype. The chain combines TRBV28 with TRBJ1-2; weak D call: TRBD1 (6 bases). Germline CDR1 and CDR2: MDHEN and SYDVKM. Trimming cost V 5 bases and J 8 bases, with 15 bases left between them. The CDR3 is made up of 13 amino acids. The CDR3, as DNA: TGTGCCAGCAGTCAGATGACAGGACGGGGCTACACCTTC. Translation: CASSQMTGRGYTF.

The chain employs TRBV13 and TRBJ1-1; D is unresolved. V gave up 3 bases and J gave up 5 bases, with 16 bases separating them. Germline V lookup: CDR1 PRHDT, CDR2 FYEKMQ (reference sequence). The CDR3 has 15 residues. The DNA for the CDR3 is TGTGCCAGCAGCTTTTTTGTGGGCTCGGGGACTGAAGCTTTCTTT. It encodes CASSFFVGSGTEAFF.

The chain is built from TRBV7-2 and TRBJ1-2; 7 positions agree with TRBD1. The junction had 1 base not matched to a gene; V was cut back by 5 bases and J by 7 bases. Germline values: CDR1 SGHTA, CDR2 FQGNSA. The CDR3 length is 11 residues. The CDR3 sequence is CASSRGLGYTF. DNA for the CDR3: TGTGCCAGCAGCAGGGGGCTTGGCTACACCTTC.

This rearrangement joins TRBV3-1 to TRBJ2-3; D gene unclear. CDR3 length equals 14 residues. Trimming removed 3 bases from V and 4 bases from J, with 11 bases in between. Germline assignment: CDR1 LGHDT and CDR2 YNNKEL (reference sequence). The CDR3, as DNA: TGTGCCAGCAGCCATGTGGGCGTTTCAGATACGCAGTATTTT. The encoded protein is CASSHVGVSDTQYF.

This sequence joins TRBV7-2 and TRBJ2-7, with 8 nucleotides matching TRBD1. Germline V gives CDR1 SGHTA, CDR2 FQGNSA. After removal of 2 bases from V and 7 bases from J, the junction contained 7 bases not matched to a gene. The CDR3 totals 14 residues. The CDR3 here is CASSLTTGGWEQYV. The DNA of the CDR3 is TGTGCCAGCAGCTTAACCACAGGGGGGTGGGAGCAGTACGTC.

The chain joins TRBV7-3 to TRBJ2-3; D gene ambiguous. Looked up from germline, CDR1 is SGHTA and CDR2 is FQGTGA. V was trimmed by 4 bases and J by 2 bases, leaving 4 bases between them. The CDR3 extends over 12 amino acids. The CDR3 DNA sequence: TGTGCCAGCAGCTCAACCACAGATACGCAGTATTTT. This codes for CASSSTTDTQYF.

The chain joins TRBV4-1 to TRBJ1-4; D may be TRBD1 (5 bases). Germline V gene sequence: CDR1 MGHRA, CDR2 YSYEKL. The V end was cut by 3 bases, the J end by 8 bases, with 19 bases between. The CDR3 length is 16 residues. The CDR3 loop is CASSHPAEGNGEKLFF. CDR3 coding DNA: TGCGCCAGCAGCCATCCCGCGGAGGGGAATGGGGAAAAACTGTTTTTT.

This chain links TRBV15 with TRBJ1-2, with 11 bases matching TRBD1. Trimming took 5 bases from V and 4 from J; bases not matched to a gene: 9. The CDR3 extends over 16 amino acids. Germline V CDR1 and CDR2: LNHNV, YYDKDF (reference sequence). The CDR3 bases are TGTGCCACCAGCCGGCCCGGACAGGGGGCTCTCTATGGCTACACCTTC. Protein: CATSRPGQGALYGYTF.

This chain uses TRBV19 with TRBJ1-2; D remains ambiguous. This CDR3 is built from 13 residues. Germline CDR1 reads LNHDA; CDR2 reads SQIVND (reference sequence). Between the trimmed V and J ends, which lost 0 bases and 1 base, there was a span of 3 bases. The CDR3 reads CASSIEVNYGYTF. CDR3 DNA sequence: TGTGCCAGTAGTATAGAGGTTAACTATGGCTACACCTTC.

The rearrangement uses TRBV4-3 and TRBJ1-2; maybe TRBD1 (6 bases). The CDR3 has 17 residues. Trimming took off 2 bases at V and 1 base at J, with 17 bases between the two ends. CDR1 is LGHNA, CDR2 YSLEER, per germline. The CDR3 DNA follows: TGCGCCAGCAGCCAATCCCCGCGACAGGTCTTTAACTATGGCTACACCTTC. It encodes CASSQSPRQVFNYGYTF.

J is TRBJ1-6 and V is TRBV7-8; 8 positions match TRBD1. The CDR3 has 15 amino acids. After removal of 6 bases from V and 8 bases from J, the junction contained 9 bases not matched to a gene. The V gene's germline CDR1 is SGHVS and CDR2 FQNEAQ. The CDR3 DNA is TGTGCCAGCAGGAACGGACAGGGACGGTATTCACCCCTCCACTTT. It codes for CASRNGQGRYSPLHF.

The chain carries TRBV3-1 and TRBJ1-5; maybe TRBD1 (6 bases). V lost 3 bases to trimming and J lost 6 bases, with 15 bases between them. The CDR3 is made up of 15 amino acids. CDR1 and CDR2 from the germline V gene are LGHDT and YNNKEL (reference sequence). CDR3 sequence reads: CASSQGRGMGQPQHF. The DNA of the CDR3 is TGTGCCAGCAGCCAGGGCAGGGGAATGGGTCAGCCCCAGCATTTT.

The V call is TRBV9, the J call TRBJ2-2; 7 bases are shared with TRBD1. The J segment lost 6 bases and the V segment lost 0 bases, leaving 5 bases of the junction unmatched. This CDR3 comprises 15 residues. CDR1 is SGDLS, CDR2 YYNGEE, per germline. CDR3: CASSVEGANAGELFF. The DNA for the CDR3 is TGTGCCAGCAGCGTAGAGGGGGCTAATGCCGGGGAGCTGTTTTTT.

This chain joins TRBV30 and TRBJ1-2; D unclear. The germline V and J ends were trimmed by 0 bases and 10 bases, with 9 bases remaining between them. This CDR3 has 11 amino acids. CDR1 and CDR2 (germline): GTSNPN, SVGIG (reference sequence). CDR3 sequence (DNA): TGTGCCTGGAGTGTTTTGAACATCTACACCTTC. It is translated as CAWSVLNIYTF.

The chain recombines TRBV6-2 or TRBV6-3 with TRBJ2-7; D may correspond to TRBD1 or TRBD2 (5 bases each). V lost 4 bases and J lost 4, with 11 bases in between. The V gene's germline CDR1 is MNHEY and CDR2 SVGEGT. The CDR3 extends over 13 amino acids. CDR3 bases: TGTGCCAGCAGTTCTTGGGACCGATACGAGCAGTACGTC. Its translation: CASSSWDRYEQYV.

This clonotype came up once. The gene calls are TRBV11-3 and TRBJ2-5; maybe TRBD2 (7 bases). CDR3 size: 16 residues. Deletions cut 1 base from V and 5 bases from J, with 17 bases between. Germline V gives CDR1 SGHNT, CDR2 YENEEA. In DNA, the CDR3 is TGTGCCAGCAGCTTAGGATGGCGGGGGCCAGGGGAGACCCAGTACTTC. Its protein is CASSLGWRGPGETQYF.

The chain employs TRBV19 and TRBJ2-1; 12 bases match TRBD2. The CDR3 loop spans 18 amino acids. The germline V gene encodes CDR1 LNHDA and CDR2 SQIVND (reference sequence). V lost 7 bases and J lost 0; bases outside the gene matches: 10. The CDR3 DNA sequence: TGTGCCAGTACCCTTAGGGGGACTAGCGGGCTCTCCTACAATGAGCAGTTCTTC. Translating gives CASTLRGTSGLSYNEQFF.

The chain uses TRBV9 and TRBJ1-6; D not resolved. CDR3 length: 17 amino acids. V was pared by 0 bases and J by 0 bases, with 10 bases between. Germline CDR1 SGDLS, CDR2 YYNGEE. The CDR3 sequence is CASSVEDVSSYNSPLHF. CDR3 DNA sequence: TGTGCCAGCAGCGTAGAAGACGTGAGCTCCTATAATTCACCCCTCCACTTT.